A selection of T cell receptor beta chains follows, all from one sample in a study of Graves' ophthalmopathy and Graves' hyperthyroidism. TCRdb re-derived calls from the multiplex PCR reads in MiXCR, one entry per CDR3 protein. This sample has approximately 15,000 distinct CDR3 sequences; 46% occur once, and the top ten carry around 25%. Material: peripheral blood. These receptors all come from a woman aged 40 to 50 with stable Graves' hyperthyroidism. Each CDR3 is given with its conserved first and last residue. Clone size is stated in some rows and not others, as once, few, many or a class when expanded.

cdr3_aa: CAITMDEGTEAFF
j_call: TRBJ1-1
clone_size: NA
v_call: TRBV10-3

cdr3_aa: CASSRTGTGVDEQYF
j_call: TRBJ2-7
clone_size: many
v_call: TRBV5-1

cdr3_aa: CASSIPGLRSEQYF
j_call: TRBJ2-7
clone_size: many
v_call: TRBV19

cdr3_aa: CASSLQGGGGSYGYTF
j_call: TRBJ1-2
clone_size: NA
v_call: TRBV6-5

cdr3_aa: CASSGGGGSYNEQFF
j_call: TRBJ2-1
clone_size: NA
v_call: TRBV2

cdr3_aa: CASSVGTGGSDTQYF
j_call: TRBJ2-3
clone_size: NA
v_call: TRBV2

cdr3_aa: CASSISGSGNTIYF
j_call: TRBJ1-3
clone_size: few
v_call: TRBV12-3/TRBV12-4

cdr3_aa: CASSVEGDTNYGYTF
j_call: TRBJ1-2
clone_size: once
v_call: TRBV9

cdr3_aa: CASSLGGDLGELFF
j_call: TRBJ2-2
clone_size: NA
v_call: TRBV7-2

cdr3_aa: CAISEWVPRKDFKQFF
j_call: TRBJ2-1
clone_size: NA
v_call: TRBV10-3

cdr3_aa: CSARMTSGEKLFF
j_call: TRBJ1-4
clone_size: NA
v_call: TRBV20-1

cdr3_aa: CTSSLVPRGADTQYF
j_call: TRBJ2-3
clone_size: NA
v_call: TRBV7-7

cdr3_aa: CASSIVQGDQPQHF
j_call: TRBJ1-5
clone_size: many
v_call: TRBV19

cdr3_aa: CASSERLSGANVLTF
j_call: TRBJ2-6
clone_size: once
v_call: TRBV2

cdr3_aa: CASSRSYEQCF
j_call: TRBJ2-7
clone_size: NA
v_call: TRBV9

cdr3_aa: CASSGTGLAGGELFF
j_call: TRBJ2-2
clone_size: NA
v_call: TRBV7-2

cdr3_aa: CASSFHQETQYF
j_call: TRBJ2-5
clone_size: many
v_call: TRBV5-6

cdr3_aa: CASSDPSSGANVLTF
j_call: TRBJ2-6
clone_size: few
v_call: TRBV19

cdr3_aa: CASSLRTGIYEQYF
j_call: TRBJ2-7
clone_size: medium-sized
v_call: TRBV7-2

cdr3_aa: CASSLGPGHLSGYTF
j_call: TRBJ1-2
clone_size: medium-sized
v_call: TRBV7-2

cdr3_aa: CASSFILGHEQFF
j_call: TRBJ2-1
clone_size: many
v_call: TRBV11-2

cdr3_aa: CSAAGQGNQPQHF
j_call: TRBJ1-5
clone_size: NA
v_call: TRBV20-1

cdr3_aa: CASSQTRSGANVLTF
j_call: TRBJ2-6
clone_size: few
v_call: TRBV6-6

cdr3_aa: CASQGGTEAFF
j_call: TRBJ1-1
clone_size: NA
v_call: TRBV7-9

cdr3_aa: CASSPAGTDTQYF
j_call: TRBJ2-3
clone_size: NA
v_call: TRBV7-6

cdr3_aa: CASSGTSGRIEQYF
j_call: TRBJ2-7
clone_size: many
v_call: TRBV6-5

cdr3_aa: CASSPQGAVYEQYF
j_call: TRBJ2-7
clone_size: NA
v_call: TRBV19

cdr3_aa: CASTNRARNTEAFF
j_call: TRBJ1-1
clone_size: many
v_call: TRBV19

cdr3_aa: CATAKGVNTGELFF
j_call: TRBJ2-2
clone_size: NA
v_call: TRBV7-7

cdr3_aa: CASSQDALNYGYTF
j_call: TRBJ1-2
clone_size: few
v_call: TRBV3-1

cdr3_aa: CATSAVNYGYTF
j_call: TRBJ1-2
clone_size: NA
v_call: TRBV24-1

cdr3_aa: CASSLARRALGTKCF
j_call: TRBJ1-3
clone_size: NA
v_call: TRBV7-8

cdr3_aa: CASSLVPGRAGNTIYF
j_call: TRBJ1-3
clone_size: medium-sized
v_call: TRBV7-2

cdr3_aa: CARSDRVGTGELFF
j_call: TRBJ2-2
clone_size: NA
v_call: TRBV6-1

cdr3_aa: CASSIVMAAVTDTQYF
j_call: TRBJ2-3
clone_size: NA
v_call: TRBV19

cdr3_aa: CASSDGAEGGGYTF
j_call: TRBJ1-2
clone_size: NA
v_call: TRBV10-1

cdr3_aa: CASSPYRSNQPQHF
j_call: TRBJ1-5
clone_size: few
v_call: TRBV5-5

cdr3_aa: CASSPRLGYEQYF
j_call: TRBJ2-7
clone_size: NA
v_call: TRBV7-8

cdr3_aa: CASSGTGPTHSRELFF
j_call: TRBJ2-2
clone_size: NA
v_call: TRBV28

cdr3_aa: CASSLGPSNQPQHF
j_call: TRBJ1-5
clone_size: many
v_call: TRBV12-3/TRBV12-4

cdr3_aa: CASSSGSYYEQYF
j_call: TRBJ2-7
clone_size: NA
v_call: TRBV7-9

cdr3_aa: CASSFGGDYGYTF
j_call: TRBJ1-2
clone_size: NA
v_call: TRBV7-9